This section outlines one T cell receptor beta chain sequence together with its context. This sample stems from a study of blood T cell repertoires in COVID-19. Study overall: Sites in the United States, Italy and Spain provided acute and convalescent COVID-19 samples. PBMCs, B-cell-depleted T cells, or T cells were the source of the cDNA or gDNA that made up the material.

This CDR3 contains 14 residues. V lost 2 bases and J lost 7; bases outside the gene matches: 6. CDR1 and CDR2 from the germline V gene are GTSNPN and SVGIG (reference sequence). Methods used by the authors: Amplification of reference gene primers was used by the study to estimate nucleated cell counts. Some clones are missing from TCRdb's copy, which holds only in-frame ones; the method was immunoSEQ multiplex PCR. V and J calls and clone size follow that table, whereas D and trimming were derived from the DNA. Here the sample spans 70,000 to 75,000 clones, about nine tenths being singletons. This TCR was sampled from a woman between 18 and 29 years old with acute or convalescent COVID-19. This sequence joins TRBV30 and TRBJ1-4, with 8 bases identical to TRBD1. Sequenced: peripheral blood. The CDR3 spells CAWSSTGGGEKLFF. For the CDR3, the DNA is TGTGCCTGGAGTTCAACAGGGGGGGGTGAAAAACTGTTTTTT. Using reference TRBV30 and TRBJ1-4 for the parts outside the CDR3, the full variable domain is SQTIHQWPATLVQPVGSPLSLECTVEGTSNPNLYWYRQAAGRGLQLLFYSVGIGQISSEVPQNLSASRPQDRQFILSSKKLLLSDSGFYLCAWSSTGGGEKLFFGSGTQLSVL.